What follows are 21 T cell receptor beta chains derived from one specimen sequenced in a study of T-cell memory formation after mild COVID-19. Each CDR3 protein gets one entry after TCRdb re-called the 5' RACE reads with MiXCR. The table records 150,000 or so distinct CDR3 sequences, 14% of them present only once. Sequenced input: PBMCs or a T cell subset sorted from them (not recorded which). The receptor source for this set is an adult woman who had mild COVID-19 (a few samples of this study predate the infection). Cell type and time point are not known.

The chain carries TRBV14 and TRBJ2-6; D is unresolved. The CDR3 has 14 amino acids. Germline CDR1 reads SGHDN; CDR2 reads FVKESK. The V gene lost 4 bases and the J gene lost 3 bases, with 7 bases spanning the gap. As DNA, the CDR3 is TGTGCCAGCAGCCGTGGGTTTGGGGCCAACGTCCTGACTTTC. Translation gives CASSRGFGANVLTF.

In DNA, the CDR3 is TGTGCCAGCAGTGACCAGGCGAACACCGGGGAGCTGTTTTTT. Translating it yields CASSDQANTGELFF. The V gene is TRBV2, the J gene TRBJ2-2; D gene ambiguous. The CDR3 length is 14 residues. Trimming pared 3 bases from V and 0 bases from J, leaving 5 bases between. The germline V gene encodes CDR1 SNHLY and CDR2 FYNNEI. The entire variable domain, with the rest obtained from reference TRBV2 and TRBJ2-2, is as follows: EPEVTQTPSHQVTQMGQEVILRCVPISNHLYFYWYRQILGQKVEFLVSFYNNEISEKSEIFDDQFSVERPDGSNFTLKIRSTKLEDSAMYFCASSDQANTGELFFGEGSRLTVL.

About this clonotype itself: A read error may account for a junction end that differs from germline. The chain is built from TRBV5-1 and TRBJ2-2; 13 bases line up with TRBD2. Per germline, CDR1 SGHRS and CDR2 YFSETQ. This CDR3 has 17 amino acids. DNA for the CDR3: TGCGCCATCGAGAGGACTAGCGGGAGCCCGAACACCGGAGAGCTGTTTTTT. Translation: CAIERTSGSPNTGELFF.

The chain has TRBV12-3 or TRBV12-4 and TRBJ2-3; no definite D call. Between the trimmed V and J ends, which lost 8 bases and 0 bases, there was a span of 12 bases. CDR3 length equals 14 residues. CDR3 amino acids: CASQPGLSTDTQYF. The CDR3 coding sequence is TGTGCCAGCCAACCCGGGCTCAGCACAGATACGCAGTATTTT.

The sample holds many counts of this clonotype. In DNA form, the CDR3 reads TGTGCCAGCAGTTTGATTCCTCCGGATGAGCAGTTCTTC. Translated, it gives CASSLIPPDEQFF. This chain uses TRBV27 with TRBJ2-1; D is unclear. CDR1 MNHEY and CDR2 SMNVEV come from the germline V gene (reference sequence). The germline V and J ends were trimmed by 3 bases and 8 bases, with 11 bases remaining between them. The CDR3 is made up of 13 amino acids.

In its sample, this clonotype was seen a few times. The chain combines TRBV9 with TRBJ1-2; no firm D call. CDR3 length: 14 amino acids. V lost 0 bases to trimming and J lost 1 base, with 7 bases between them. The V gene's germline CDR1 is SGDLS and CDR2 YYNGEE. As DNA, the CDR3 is TGTGCCAGCAGCGTAGCGAACAGTAACTATGGCTACACCTTC. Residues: CASSVANSNYGYTF.

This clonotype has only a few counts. The CDR3 region is CASILLPRTSGRDPYNEQFF. DNA of the CDR3: TGTGCCAGCATCCTTCTCCCAAGGACTAGCGGGAGGGACCCCTACAATGAGCAGTTCTTC. The chain links TRBV21-1 to TRBJ2-1; the D call of TRBD2 is as the table states it, not checked on the DNA. TRBV21-1 is flagged as a pseudogene. CDR3 length: 20 residues.

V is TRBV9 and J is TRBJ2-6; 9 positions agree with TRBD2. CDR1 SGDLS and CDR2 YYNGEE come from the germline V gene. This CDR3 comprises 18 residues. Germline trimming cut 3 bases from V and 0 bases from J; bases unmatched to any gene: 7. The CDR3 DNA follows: TGTGCCAGCAGCGCGGCGACTAGCGGAATCTCTGGGGCCAACGTCCTGACTTTC. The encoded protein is CASSAATSGISGANVLTF.

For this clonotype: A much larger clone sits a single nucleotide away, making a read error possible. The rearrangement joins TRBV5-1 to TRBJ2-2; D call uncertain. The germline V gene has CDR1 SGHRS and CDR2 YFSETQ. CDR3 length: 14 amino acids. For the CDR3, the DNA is TGCGCCAGCAGCTTGAACCCCGACACCGGGCAGCTGTTTTTT. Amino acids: CASSLNPDTGQLFF.

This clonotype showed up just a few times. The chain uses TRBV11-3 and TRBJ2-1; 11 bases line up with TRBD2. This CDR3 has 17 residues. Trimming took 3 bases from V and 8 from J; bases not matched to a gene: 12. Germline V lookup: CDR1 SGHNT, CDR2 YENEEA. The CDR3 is CASSFSWTSGPSDEQFF. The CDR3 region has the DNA TGTGCCAGCAGCTTTTCCTGGACTAGCGGGCCGTCGGATGAGCAGTTCTTC.

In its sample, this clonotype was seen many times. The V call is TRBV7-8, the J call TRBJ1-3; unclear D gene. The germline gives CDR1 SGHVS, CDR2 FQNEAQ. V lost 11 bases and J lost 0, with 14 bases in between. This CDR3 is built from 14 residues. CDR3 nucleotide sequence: TGTGCCGGTGGACCGGGTCCCTCTGGAAACACCATATATTTT. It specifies CAGGPGPSGNTIYF. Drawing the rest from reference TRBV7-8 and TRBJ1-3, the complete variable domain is GAGVSQSPRYKVAKRGQDVALRCDPISGHVSLFWYQQALGQGPEFLTYFQNEAQLDKSGLPSDRFFAERPEGSVSTLKIQRTQQEDSAVYLCAGGPGPSGNTIYFGEGSWLTVV.

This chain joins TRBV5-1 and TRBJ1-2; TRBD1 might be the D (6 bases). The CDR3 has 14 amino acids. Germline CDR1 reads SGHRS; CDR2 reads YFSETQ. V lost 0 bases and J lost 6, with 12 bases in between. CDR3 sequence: CASSLVGGPDGYTF. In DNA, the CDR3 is TGCGCCAGCAGCTTGGTTGGGGGCCCAGATGGCTACACCTTC.

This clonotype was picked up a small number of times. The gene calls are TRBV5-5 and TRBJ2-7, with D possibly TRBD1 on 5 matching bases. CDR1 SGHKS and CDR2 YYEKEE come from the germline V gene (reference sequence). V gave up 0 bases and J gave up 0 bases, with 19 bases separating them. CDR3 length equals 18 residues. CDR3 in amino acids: CASSLGGVGPEYSYEQYF. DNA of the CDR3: TGTGCCAGCAGCTTGGGAGGAGTGGGGCCTGAGTACTCCTACGAGCAGTACTTC.

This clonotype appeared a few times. DNA for the CDR3: TGCGCCAGCAGACCCCCCGGACAGGGGGCAGGTGGCTACACCTTC. Protein: CASRPPGQGAGGYTF. The rearrangement links TRBV5-1 to TRBJ1-2, with 11 bases lining up with TRBD1. Germline CDR1 is SGHRS and CDR2 is YFSETQ. The trim removed 5 bases at V and 7 bases at J, leaving 10 bases unmatched. The CDR3 totals 15 residues.

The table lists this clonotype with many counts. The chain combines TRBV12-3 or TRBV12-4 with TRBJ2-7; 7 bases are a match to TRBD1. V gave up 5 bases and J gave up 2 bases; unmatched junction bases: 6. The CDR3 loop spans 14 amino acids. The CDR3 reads CASSLRQGTYEQYF. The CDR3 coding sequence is TGTGCCAGCAGTCTTCGACAGGGAACCTACGAGCAGTACTTC.

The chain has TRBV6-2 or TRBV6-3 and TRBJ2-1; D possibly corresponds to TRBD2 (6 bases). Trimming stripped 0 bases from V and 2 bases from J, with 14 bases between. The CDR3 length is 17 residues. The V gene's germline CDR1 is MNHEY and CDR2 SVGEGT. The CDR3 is CASSYSVQLAAYNEQFF. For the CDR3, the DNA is TGTGCCAGCAGTTACTCGGTTCAGTTAGCGGCCTACAATGAGCAGTTCTTC.

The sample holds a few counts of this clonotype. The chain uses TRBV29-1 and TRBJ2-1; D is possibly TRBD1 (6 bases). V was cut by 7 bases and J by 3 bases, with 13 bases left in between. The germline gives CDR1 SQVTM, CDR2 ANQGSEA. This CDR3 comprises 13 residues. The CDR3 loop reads CSGSGTRYNEQFF. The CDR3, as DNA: TGCAGCGGATCCGGGACACGCTACAATGAGCAGTTCTTC.

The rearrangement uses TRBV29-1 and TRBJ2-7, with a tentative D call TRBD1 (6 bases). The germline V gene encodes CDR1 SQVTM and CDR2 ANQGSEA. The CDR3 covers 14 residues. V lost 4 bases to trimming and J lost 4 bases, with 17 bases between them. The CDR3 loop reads CSVAGSRGMYEQYF. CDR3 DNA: TGCAGCGTTGCGGGGAGCAGGGGCATGTACGAGCAGTACTTC.

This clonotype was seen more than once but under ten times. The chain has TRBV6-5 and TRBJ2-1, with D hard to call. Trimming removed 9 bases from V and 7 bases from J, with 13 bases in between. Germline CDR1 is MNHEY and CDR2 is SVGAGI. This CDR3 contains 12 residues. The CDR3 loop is CASRTPPNEQFF. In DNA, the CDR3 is TGTGCCAGTAGAACCCCCCCTAATGAGCAGTTCTTC.

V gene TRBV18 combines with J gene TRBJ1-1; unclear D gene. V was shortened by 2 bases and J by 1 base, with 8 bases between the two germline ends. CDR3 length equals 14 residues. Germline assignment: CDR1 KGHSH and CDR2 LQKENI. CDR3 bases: TGTGCCAGCTCACCAAACACGGGGAACACTGAAGCTTTCTTT. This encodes CASSPNTGNTEAFF.

CDR3 nucleotides: TGTGCCAGCAGCTTGCAGGGATCGCGGGAGACCCAGTACTTC. Encoded protein: CASSLQGSRETQYF. The chain combines TRBV5-5 with TRBJ2-5, with a tentative D call TRBD1 (5 bases). Trimming shortened V by 1 base and J by 5 bases, and 12 bases separated the two germline ends. Germline assignment: CDR1 SGHKS and CDR2 YYEKEE (reference sequence). CDR3 length equals 14 residues.